This is a list of T cell receptor beta chains from one sample in a study of blood T cell repertoires in COVID-19. The protocol was immunoSEQ multiplex PCR, while the TCRdb copy is restricted to in-frame clones and leaves out a portion. The sample lists a few hundred thousand clones, over 75% seen once, with roughly a tenth in the top ten. Sequenced input: peripheral blood. Receptors were obtained from a woman younger than 45 with COVID-19, enrolled during active disease. CDR3s include the opening cysteine and the closing phenylalanine or tryptophan. A D gene is named only where the DNA matches it firmly. Where a row states a size, it is once, few, many or the class of an expanded clone; other rows omit it.

cdr3_nt | cdr3_aa | j_call | d_call | v_call | clone_size
TGCGCCAGCAGTGCTACGTACACCGGGGAGCTGTTTTTT | CASSATYTGELFF | TRBJ2-2 | NA | TRBV10-1 | few
TGTGCCAGCAGCTTTGGCAGGGAAAGCGGCTACACCTTC | CASSFGRESGYTF | TRBJ1-2 | NA | TRBV5-6 | NA
TGTGCCGCCTTCCCATCCGGAGGCTCCTACAATGAGCAGTTCTTC | CAAFPSGGSYNEQFF | TRBJ2-1 | NA | TRBV28 | once
TGTGCCACCAGCAGACGGGGACAGGGGGCGGGAGAGACCCAGTACTTC | CATSRRGQGAGETQYF | TRBJ2-5 | TRBD1 | TRBV15 | NA
TGCAGCGTTGAGGGGCAGGGGGATAACTATGGCTACACCTTC | CSVEGQGDNYGYTF | TRBJ1-2 | TRBD1 | TRBV29-1 | NA
TGTGCCAGCAGCGTAGCGGGACTAGCTCCGAACACCGGGGAGCTGTTTTTT | CASSVAGLAPNTGELFF | TRBJ2-2 | TRBD2 | TRBV9 | NA
TGTGCCAGCAGCGCCAGCGAAAGCGGGACCTACAATGAGCAGTTCTTC | CASSASESGTYNEQFF | TRBJ2-1 | TRBD2 | TRBV3-1/TRBV3-2 | NA
TGTGCCACCAGCTTAACCTCGGGACAGAGACTTCCAGCGGGAGATCACGGGGAGCTGTTTTTT | CATSLTSGQRLPAGDHGELFF | TRBJ2-2 | NA | TRBV15 | NA
TGTGCCAGCAAAGCGGGGACGAATGAGCAGTTCTTC | CASKAGTNEQFF | TRBJ2-1 | TRBD2 | TRBV28 | NA
TGTGCCAGTCACAGGGACTCCTACAATGAGCAGTTCTTC | CASHRDSYNEQFF | TRBJ2-1 | NA | TRBV6-1 | NA
TGTGCCAGCTCACCAAAAGGGCGGGGGGGATACGAGCAGTACTTC | CASSPKGRGGYEQYF | TRBJ2-7 | TRBD2 | TRBV18 | NA
TGTGCCAGCAGTTTAAACCAGAGGGAGACCCAGTACTTC | CASSLNQRETQYF | TRBJ2-5 | NA | TRBV28 | NA
TGCGCCAGCAGCTTGGCAGGGGGCATGAACACTGAAGCTTTCTTT | CASSLAGGMNTEAFF | TRBJ1-1 | TRBD1 | TRBV5-1 | NA
TGTGCCAGCAGCTTGGGGCTAACAGGGAACGCACGCGAGCAGTACTTC | CASSLGLTGNAREQYF | TRBJ2-7 | NA | TRBV5-4 | NA
TGTGCCAGCAGCGTAGCTGGCAGTTCCTATGGCTACACCTTC | CASSVAGSSYGYTF | TRBJ1-2 | NA | TRBV9 | NA
TGTGCCAGCAGCTTAGTAGGGGGAGAGGGCTACGAGCAGTACTTC | CASSLVGGEGYEQYF | TRBJ2-7 | NA | TRBV7-2 | NA
TGTGCCAGTAGTCGGCTAGCGGCCGGATACAATGAGCAGTTCTTC | CASSRLAAGYNEQFF | TRBJ2-1 | TRBD2 | TRBV19 | NA
TGTGCCTGGAGTGTACTAGGCTCGGCCCTAATGCCCAACACCTTC | CAWSVLGSALMPNTF | TRBJ1-2 | NA | TRBV30 | once
TGTGCCACCGAGGGAGGACAGGTTTTAGATACGCAGTATTTT | CATEGGQVLDTQYF | TRBJ2-3 | NA | TRBV6-5 | NA
TGTGCCAGCAGAGGGGACAGTCCCTACGAGCAGTACTTC | CASRGDSPYEQYF | TRBJ2-7 | TRBD1 | TRBV6-7 | NA
TGTGCCTGGAGTGCAGGGGCAGGGGCCAACGTCCTGACTTTC | CAWSAGAGANVLTF | TRBJ2-6 | NA | TRBV30 | once
TGTGCCAGCAGTTACTCGATAACAGGGGACACCGGGGAGCTGTTTTTT | CASSYSITGDTGELFF | TRBJ2-2 | TRBD1 | TRBV6-6 | NA
TGTGCCAGCAGTGCGGAGGGGAATCAGCCCCAGCATTTT | CASSAEGNQPQHF | TRBJ1-5 | NA | TRBV6-4 | many
TGTGCCAGCAGCCAAGACAGGGGCTCCTACGAGCAGTACTTC | CASSQDRGSYEQYF | TRBJ2-7 | NA | TRBV4-2 | NA
TGTGCCAGCAGCTTATCAGGTCAAGATACGCAGTATTTT | CASSLSGQDTQYF | TRBJ2-3 | NA | TRBV7-8 | NA
TGTGCCAGCAGCTACCTGGGGCTTACCCGGCACGAGCAGTACTTC | CASSYLGLTRHEQYF | TRBJ2-7 | NA | TRBV11-2 | NA
TGCGCCAGCAGCGGGAGCTTCAACAATGAGCAGTTCTTC | CASSGSFNNEQFF | TRBJ2-1 | NA | TRBV5-1 | NA
TGTGCCAGCAAGCAAAAAGAGGGGGCCGGGGAGCTGTTTTTT | CASKQKEGAGELFF | TRBJ2-2 | NA | TRBV6-5 | NA
TGTGCCAGCAGCCAAGGATATGACTGGCAGCCCCAGCATTTT | CASSQGYDWQPQHF | TRBJ1-5 | NA | TRBV3-1/TRBV3-2 | NA
TGTGCCAGCAGTTTCGCGGCTAGCGGGGCCAATGAGCAGTTCTTC | CASSFAASGANEQFF | TRBJ2-1 | TRBD2 | TRBV6-2/TRBV6-3 | NA
TGTGCCAGCAGTCGAACCGGGACAGCCCCGTACGAGCAGTACTTC | CASSRTGTAPYEQYF | TRBJ2-7 | TRBD1 | TRBV27 | NA
TGTGCCAGCAGCTCAAGTAGGCTAGGCAATGAGCAGTTCTTC | CASSSSRLGNEQFF | TRBJ2-1 | NA | TRBV7-2 | NA
TGTGCCAGCAGCGCACACACCACCGGGGAGCTGTTTTTT | CASSAHTTGELFF | TRBJ2-2 | NA | TRBV9 | NA
TGTGCCAGCAGCCAAGATTCGGGGGCAACTAATGAAAAACTGTTTTTT | CASSQDSGATNEKLFF | TRBJ1-4 | NA | TRBV4-2 | NA
TGCAGCGTTGAGGAGAGCGGGAGATACGAGCAGTACTTC | CSVEESGRYEQYF | TRBJ2-7 | TRBD2 | TRBV29-1 | NA
TGTGCCAGCAGTAGCCAGGGGGAGGCTCTCGAGCAGTACTTC | CASSSQGEALEQYF | TRBJ2-7 | NA | TRBV2 | NA
TGTGCCAGCAGGGGCGGAGGCACTGAAGCTTTCTTT | CASRGGGTEAFF | TRBJ1-1 | NA | TRBV28 | NA
TGTGCCAGCAGCCTCGGGACTTCTGTCACCCCGAACACTGAAGCTTTCTTT | CASSLGTSVTPNTEAFF | TRBJ1-1 | NA | TRBV7-2 | NA
TGTGCCAGCAGGCAGGGGGGCGGCACAGATACGCAGTATTTT | CASRQGGGTDTQYF | TRBJ2-3 | NA | TRBV11-2 | NA
TGTGCCTGGACAGGGGGAGACACTGAAGCTTTCTTT | CAWTGGDTEAFF | TRBJ1-1 | TRBD1 | TRBV30 | NA
TGTGCCAGCAGCCCCCCCAGCCACGGAGCTGAGCAGTTCTTC | CASSPPSHGAEQFF | TRBJ2-1 | NA | TRBV7-9 | NA